These 25 T cell receptor beta chains were all obtained from the same sample, sequenced in a study of OX40 agonist ivuxolimab in advanced cancers. Method: immunoSEQ multiplex PCR; TCRdb's copy keeps in-frame clones and lacks some. Found here are some 20,000 clones, approximately 72% of them singletons; the top ten hold roughly 20%. Source: CD4+ or CD8+ T cells sorted from blood, taken in a trial of the OX40 agonist ivuxolimab. The receptors originated from an adult with an advanced solid tumor such as melanoma, head and neck, liver or kidney cancer.

This chain connects TRBV9 to TRBJ2-1, with TRBD2 as a possible D gene (6 bases). CDR1 and CDR2 from the germline V gene are SGDLS and YYNGEE. V shed 4 bases and J shed 7 bases, with 9 bases lying between them. This CDR3 has 12 residues. The CDR3 coding sequence is TGTGCCAGCAGCTTCGGAGGGAATGAGCAGTTCTTC. It specifies CASSFGGNEQFF.

The J gene is TRBJ2-3, the V gene TRBV5-1; D is perhaps TRBD1 (6 bases). Germline CDR1 and CDR2: SGHRS and YFSETQ. CDR3 size: 16 residues. With 7 bases removed from V and 0 bases from J, the gap between germline ends came to 18 bases. CDR3 in amino acids: CASSPRLGHSTDTQYF. CDR3 DNA: TGCGCCAGCTCCCCCCGATTGGGACACAGCACAGATACGCAGTATTTT.

J is TRBJ2-5 and V is TRBV4-1; D is perhaps TRBD2 (6 bases). Between the trimmed V and J ends, which lost 3 bases and 2 bases, there was a span of 13 bases. Germline V gene data show CDR1 as MGHRA and CDR2 as YSYEKL. This CDR3 spans 15 amino acids. In DNA form, the CDR3 reads TGCGCCAGCAGCCAGGGCCGGGACTTACAAGAGACCCAGTACTTC. It translates to CASSQGRDLQETQYF.

This clone was detected a few times. V is TRBV21-1 and J is TRBJ1-5. TRBV21-1 is classified as a pseudogene. The CDR3 has 17 residues. The DNA for the CDR3 is TGTGCCAGCAGAAGTGCACTAGCTACATGGCATCATCAGCCCCAGCATTTT. Amino acids: CASRSALATWHHQPQHF.

Here the CDR3 reads CASSSPRVGKNIQYF. CDR3 sequence (DNA): TGTGCCAGCAGCTCCCCCCGGGTCGGCAAAAACATTCAGTACTTC. This rearrangement joins TRBV5-4 to TRBJ2-4, with D hard to call. V lost 3 bases to trimming and J lost 3 bases, with 13 bases between them. This CDR3 region has 15 residues. In germline, CDR1 is SGHNT, CDR2 YYREEE (reference sequence).

By its share, this clone is large. V is TRBV5-4 and J is TRBJ1-1; the D is unclear. Germline loops: CDR1 SGHNT, CDR2 YYREEE (reference sequence). The CDR3 loop spans 14 amino acids. Trimming removed 4 bases at V and 0 bases at J, with 10 bases between. CDR3 DNA sequence: TGTGCCAGCAGCCATCCCTCGTTGAACACTGAAGCTTTCTTT. It translates to CASSHPSLNTEAFF.

The CDR3 region has the DNA TGCGCCAGCAGCCAAGGACAGGGGGCGCAAGGCTACACCTTC. It codes for CASSQGQGAQGYTF. The chain joins TRBV4-1 to TRBJ1-2; 10 positions agree with TRBD1. This CDR3 region has 14 residues. Germline loops: CDR1 MGHRA, CDR2 YSYEKL. J lost 8 bases, V lost 1 base, and 4 bases had no gene match.

By share, this clone counts as medium-sized. The chain joins TRBV7-6 to TRBJ2-1, with 9 bases fitting TRBD1. The V and J ends lost 5 bases and 8 bases, in that order; junction bases with no gene match: 10. The V gene's germline CDR1 is SGHVS and CDR2 FNYEAQ. The CDR3 consists of 15 residues. The CDR3 spells CASSPETGGLHEQFF. CDR3 DNA sequence: TGTGCCAGCAGCCCCGAGACAGGGGGACTGCATGAGCAGTTCTTC.

The rearrangement links TRBV7-6 to TRBJ2-2, with D possibly TRBD1 on 5 matching bases. Trimming stripped 3 bases from V and 3 bases from J, with 8 bases between. The germline V gene encodes CDR1 SGHVS and CDR2 FNYEAQ. The CDR3 is made up of 14 amino acids. CDR3 residues: CASSFTGYTGELFF. The CDR3 DNA reads as TGTGCCAGCAGCTTTACAGGATACACCGGGGAGCTGTTTTTT. Full variable domain (rest looked up from reference TRBV7-6 and TRBJ2-2): GAGVSQSPRYKVTKRGQDVALRCDPISGHVSLYWYRQALGQGPEFLTYFNYEAQQDKSGLPNDRFSAERPEGSISTLTIQRTEQRDSAMYRCASSFTGYTGELFFGEGSRLTVL.

J is TRBJ2-1 and V is TRBV7-9; D is unclear. CDR3 size: 13 residues. Germline V lookup: CDR1 SEHNR, CDR2 FQNEAQ (reference sequence). V was cut by 1 base and J by 7 bases, with 8 bases left in between. The CDR3 bases are TGTGCCAGCAGCTTAGAGTGGGCTAATGAGCAGTTCTTC. Amino acid sequence: CASSLEWANEQFF.

This clone was observed a single time. The chain is built from TRBV27 and TRBJ1-5; the D gene is possibly TRBD1 (5 bases). Deletions cut 6 bases from V and 9 bases from J, with 12 bases between. Germline V lookup: CDR1 MNHEY, CDR2 SMNVEV (reference sequence). The CDR3 consists of 12 residues. DNA for the CDR3: TGTGCCAGCAGGGGACGTTTGACGCCCCAGCATTTT. Translation gives CASRGRLTPQHF.

The chain carries TRBV4-1 and TRBJ1-6; D is perhaps TRBD1 (5 bases). Trimming cost V 1 base and J 5 bases, with 12 bases left between them. CDR1 is MGHRA and CDR2 is YSYEKL in the germline V gene. CDR3 length: 16 amino acids. The CDR3: CASSQVAGTNNSPLHF. In DNA form, the CDR3 reads TGCGCCAGCAGCCAAGTGGCCGGGACGAATAATTCACCCCTCCACTTT.

DNA for the CDR3: TGTGCCAGCAGCATCCGACGGAGCACAGATACGCAGTATTTT. Encoded protein: CASSIRRSTDTQYF. The chain joins TRBV11-3 to TRBJ2-3, with no clear D. The germline gives CDR1 SGHNT, CDR2 YENEEA. The CDR3 is made up of 14 amino acids. Trimming removed 5 bases from V and 0 bases from J, with 9 bases in between.

CDR3 sequence (DNA): TGTGCCAGCAGTTACCTGGGACTGGGCGAGCAGTACTTC. The encoded protein is CASSYLGLGEQYF. The chain combines TRBV6-5 with TRBJ2-7, with D possibly matching TRBD2 (6 bases). The germline V gene has CDR1 MNHEY and CDR2 SVGAGI. The CDR3 totals 13 residues. Trimming pared 2 bases from V and 6 bases from J, leaving 11 bases between.

The CDR3 reads CASSVNLGEQYF. Here the CDR3 DNA reads TGTGCCAGCAGCGTAAACCTGGGGGAGCAGTACTTC. The rearrangement uses TRBV9 and TRBJ2-7; D is unclear. This CDR3 is built from 12 residues. Germline-derived CDR1 and CDR2 are SGDLS and YYNGEE. Between the trimmed V and J ends, which lost 1 base and 7 bases, there was a span of 9 bases.

This clone was counted between two and nine times. The J gene is TRBJ1-5, the V gene TRBV28; D may be TRBD1 (5 bases). Trimming shortened V by 6 bases and J by 0 bases, and 12 bases separated the two germline ends. Germline V CDR1 and CDR2: MDHEN, SYDVKM. This CDR3 comprises 15 residues. In nucleotides, the CDR3 is TGTGCCAGCAGCCTGACAGAATATAGCAATCAGCCCCAGCATTTT. Protein sequence: CASSLTEYSNQPQHF.

CDR3 DNA: TGTGCCAGCAGCCCGACTAGCAGCACAGATACGCAGTATTTT. Its translation is CASSPTSSTDTQYF. This chain links TRBV7-2 with TRBJ2-3; 7 bases fit TRBD2. Germline values: CDR1 SGHTA, CDR2 FQGNSA. V shed 5 bases, J shed 0 bases, and the junction held 2 bases outside the gene matches. The CDR3 has 14 amino acids.

The rearrangement links TRBV5-1 to TRBJ2-1, with a possible D match to TRBD1 (6 bases). The V gene's germline CDR1 is SGHRS and CDR2 YFSETQ. This CDR3 comprises 15 residues. V lost 0 bases and J lost 4, with 11 bases in between. In DNA, the CDR3 is TGCGCCAGCAGCTTGGGGCAGGGGCCTTACAATGAGCAGTTCTTC. It is translated as CASSLGQGPYNEQFF. Complete variable domain (other parts from reference TRBV5-1 and TRBJ2-1): KAGVTQTPRYLIKTRGQQVTLSCSPISGHRSVSWYQQTPGQGLQFLFEYFSETQRNKGNFPGRFSGRQFSNSRSEMNVSTLELGDSALYLCASSLGQGPYNEQFFGPGTRLTVL.

V usage is TRBV28 and J usage is TRBJ1-5; D ambiguous. The germline V and J ends were trimmed by 8 bases and 6 bases, with 17 bases remaining between them. The CDR3 is 14 residues long. The germline gives CDR1 MDHEN, CDR2 SYDVKM. CDR3 bases: TGTGCCAGCCGAGTGGCCTCTCTAGGTCAGCCCCAGCATTTT. Amino acids: CASRVASLGQPQHF.

In this sample, this clone turned up many times. This rearrangement joins TRBV2 to TRBJ1-2; D gene unclear. Germline lookup yields CDR1 SNHLY and CDR2 FYNNEI. CDR3 size: 14 residues. Trimming took off 5 bases at V and 8 bases at J, with 18 bases between the two ends. CDR3 DNA sequence: TGTGCCAGCAGTTACGAGAGAGACCTGAGAGGCTACACCTTC. It encodes CASSYERDLRGYTF. The entire variable domain, with the rest obtained from reference TRBV2 and TRBJ1-2, is as follows: EPEVTQTPSHQVTQMGQEVILRCVPISNHLYFYWYRQILGQKVEFLVSFYNNEISEKSEIFDDQFSVERPDGSNFTLKIRSTKLEDSAMYFCASSYERDLRGYTFGSGTRLTVV.

The chain combines TRBV5-4 with TRBJ1-5, with 11 positions matching TRBD1. CDR1 is SGHNT and CDR2 is YYREEE in the germline V gene (reference sequence). The CDR3 is 15 residues long. Trimming took 2 bases from V and 4 from J; bases not matched to a gene: 2. The DNA for the CDR3 is TGTGCCAGCAGCTTAGGGGACAGGGGGAATCAGCCCCAGCATTTT. It yields the protein CASSLGDRGNQPQHF.

The rearrangement links TRBV6-5 to TRBJ2-1, with 8 bases that match TRBD2. Germline V lookup: CDR1 MNHEY, CDR2 SVGAGI. The J segment lost 4 bases and the V segment lost 6 bases, leaving 8 bases of the junction unmatched. This CDR3 comprises 15 residues. CDR3 nucleotide sequence: TGTGCCAGCAGGCAATTGGGACTAGGATACAATGAGCAGTTCTTC. Its translation: CASRQLGLGYNEQFF.

V gene TRBV2 combines with J gene TRBJ1-2; D possibly corresponds to TRBD1 (6 bases). The V gene's germline CDR1 is SNHLY and CDR2 FYNNEI. Trimming pared 6 bases from V and 6 bases from J, leaving 14 bases between. This CDR3 has 13 amino acids. CDR3 coding DNA: TGTGCCAGCAGGGATACAGGGTACGATGGCTACACCTTC. It yields the protein CASRDTGYDGYTF.

This chain connects TRBV28 to TRBJ2-1; tentatively, D is TRBD2 (6 bases). The CDR3 covers 16 residues. Between the trimmed V and J ends, which lost 7 bases and 8 bases, there was a span of 24 bases. Germline loops: CDR1 MDHEN, CDR2 SYDVKM. The CDR3 DNA sequence: TGTGCCAGCAAACCCCTACGGGACTTAATGGGCGATGAGCAGTTCTTC. As protein: CASKPLRDLMGDEQFF.

This sequence joins TRBV15 and TRBJ2-1; D perhaps matches TRBD1 (6 bases). The V gene's germline CDR1 is LNHNV and CDR2 YYDKDF (reference sequence). The CDR3 runs 17 residues. Trimming left V 1 base short and J 7 bases short, with 20 bases between. Here the CDR3 DNA reads TGTGCCACCAGCAGAGTTAGGACAGCAAAAACGGGGAATGAGCAGTTCTTC. This encodes CATSRVRTAKTGNEQFF. The whole variable domain, remainder taken from reference TRBV15 and TRBJ2-1, is DAMVIQNPRYQVTQFGKPVTLSCSQTLNHNVMYWYQQKSSQAPKLLFHYYDKDFNNEADTPDNFQSRRPNTSFCFLDIRSPGLGDTAMYLCATSRVRTAKTGNEQFFGPGTRLTVL.